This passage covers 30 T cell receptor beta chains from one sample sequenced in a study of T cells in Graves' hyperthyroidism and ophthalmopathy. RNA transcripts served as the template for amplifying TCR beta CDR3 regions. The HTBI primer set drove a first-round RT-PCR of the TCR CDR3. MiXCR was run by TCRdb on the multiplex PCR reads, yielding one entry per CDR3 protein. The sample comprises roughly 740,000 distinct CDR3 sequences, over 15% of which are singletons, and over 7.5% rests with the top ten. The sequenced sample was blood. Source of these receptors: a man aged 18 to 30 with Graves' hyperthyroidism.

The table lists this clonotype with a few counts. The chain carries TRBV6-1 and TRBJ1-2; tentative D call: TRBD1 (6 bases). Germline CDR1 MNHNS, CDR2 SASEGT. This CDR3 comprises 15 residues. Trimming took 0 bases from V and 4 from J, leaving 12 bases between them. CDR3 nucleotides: TGTGCCAGCAGTGAAGCTTCCGGGACATCCTATGGCTACACCTTC. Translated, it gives CASSEASGTSYGYTF.

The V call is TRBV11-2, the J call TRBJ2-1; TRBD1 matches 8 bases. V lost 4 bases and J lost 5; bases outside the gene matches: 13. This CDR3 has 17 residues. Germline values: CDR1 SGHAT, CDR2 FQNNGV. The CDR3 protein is CASSSLRGRVANNEQFF. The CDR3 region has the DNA TGTGCCAGCAGCTCCCTCAGGGGGCGGGTAGCCAACAATGAGCAGTTCTTC.

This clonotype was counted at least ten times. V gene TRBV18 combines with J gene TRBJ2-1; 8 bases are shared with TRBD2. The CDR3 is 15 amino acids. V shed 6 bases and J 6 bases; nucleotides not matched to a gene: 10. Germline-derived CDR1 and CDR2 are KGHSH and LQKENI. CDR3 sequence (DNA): TGTGCCAGCTCCCTCAGCGGGAGTTTCGCCAATGAGCAGTTCTTC. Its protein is CASSLSGSFANEQFF. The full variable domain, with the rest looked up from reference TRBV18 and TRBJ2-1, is NAGVMQNPRHLVRRRGQEARLRCSPMKGHSHVYWYRQLPEEGLKFMVYLQKENIIDESGMPKERFSAEFPKEGPSILRIQQVVRGDSAAYFCASSLSGSFANEQFFGPGTRLTVL.

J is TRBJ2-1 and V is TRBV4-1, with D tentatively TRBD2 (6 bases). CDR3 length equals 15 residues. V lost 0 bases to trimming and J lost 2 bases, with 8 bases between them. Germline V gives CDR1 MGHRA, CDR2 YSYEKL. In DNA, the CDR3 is TGCGCCAGCAGCCAAGAACTAGCAGCCTACAATGAGCAGTTCTTC. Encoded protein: CASSQELAAYNEQFF.

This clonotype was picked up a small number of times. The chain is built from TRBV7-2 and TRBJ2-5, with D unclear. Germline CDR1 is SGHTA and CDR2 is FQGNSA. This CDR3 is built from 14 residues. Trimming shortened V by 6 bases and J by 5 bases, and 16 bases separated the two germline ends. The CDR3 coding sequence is TGTGCCAGCAGTGTTAGTAGAGTGGGTGAGACCCAGTACTTC. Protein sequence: CASSVSRVGETQYF.

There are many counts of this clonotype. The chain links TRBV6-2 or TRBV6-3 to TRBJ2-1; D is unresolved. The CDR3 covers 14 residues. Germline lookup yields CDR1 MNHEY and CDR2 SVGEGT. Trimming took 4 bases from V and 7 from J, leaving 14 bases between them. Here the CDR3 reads CASSSRPPRNEQFF. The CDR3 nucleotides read TGTGCCAGCAGTTCTAGGCCTCCGCGGAATGAGCAGTTCTTC.

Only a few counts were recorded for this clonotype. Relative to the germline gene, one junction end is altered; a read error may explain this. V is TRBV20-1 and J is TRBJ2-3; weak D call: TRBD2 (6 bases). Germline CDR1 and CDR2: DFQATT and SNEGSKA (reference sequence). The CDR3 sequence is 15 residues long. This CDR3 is CSAGELAASPDTQYF. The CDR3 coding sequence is TGCAGTGCTGGAGAACTAGCAGCCTCCCCAGATACGCAGTATTTT.

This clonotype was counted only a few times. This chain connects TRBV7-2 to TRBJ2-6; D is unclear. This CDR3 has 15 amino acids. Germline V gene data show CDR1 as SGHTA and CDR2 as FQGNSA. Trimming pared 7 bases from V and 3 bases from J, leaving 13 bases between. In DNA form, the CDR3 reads TGTGCCAGCACCCTCCCCTGGGATGGGGCCAACGTCCTGACTTTC. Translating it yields CASTLPWDGANVLTF.

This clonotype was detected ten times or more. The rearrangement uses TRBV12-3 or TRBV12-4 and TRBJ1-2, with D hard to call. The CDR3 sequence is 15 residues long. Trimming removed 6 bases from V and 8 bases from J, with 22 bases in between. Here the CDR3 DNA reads TGTGCCAGCAGGGACCATGCACAAATCTATGGCGGCTACACCTTC. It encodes CASRDHAQIYGGYTF.

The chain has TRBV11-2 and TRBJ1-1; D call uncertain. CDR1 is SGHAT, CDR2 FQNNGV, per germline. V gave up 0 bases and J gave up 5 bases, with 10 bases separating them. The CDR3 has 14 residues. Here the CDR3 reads CASSLDLWDTEAFF. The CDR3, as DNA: TGTGCCAGCAGCTTAGACCTCTGGGATACTGAAGCTTTCTTT.

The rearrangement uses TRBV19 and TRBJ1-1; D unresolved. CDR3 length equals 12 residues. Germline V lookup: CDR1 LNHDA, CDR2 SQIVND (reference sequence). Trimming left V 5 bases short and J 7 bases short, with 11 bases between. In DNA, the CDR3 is TGTGCCAGTAGTTCCCTCCAACTTGAAGCTTTCTTT. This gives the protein CASSSLQLEAFF.

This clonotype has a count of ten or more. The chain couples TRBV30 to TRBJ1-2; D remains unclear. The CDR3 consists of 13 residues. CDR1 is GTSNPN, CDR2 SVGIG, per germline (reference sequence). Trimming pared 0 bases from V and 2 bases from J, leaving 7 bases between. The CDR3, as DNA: TGTGCCTGGAGTGTACATATAAACTATGGCTACACCTTC. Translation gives CAWSVHINYGYTF.

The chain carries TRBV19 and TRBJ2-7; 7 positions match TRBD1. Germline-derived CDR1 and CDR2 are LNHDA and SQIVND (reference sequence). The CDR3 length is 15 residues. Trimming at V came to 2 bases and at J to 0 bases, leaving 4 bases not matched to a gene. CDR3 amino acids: CASSISGTVSYEQYF. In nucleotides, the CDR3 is TGTGCCAGTAGTATATCCGGGACAGTCTCCTACGAGCAGTACTTC.

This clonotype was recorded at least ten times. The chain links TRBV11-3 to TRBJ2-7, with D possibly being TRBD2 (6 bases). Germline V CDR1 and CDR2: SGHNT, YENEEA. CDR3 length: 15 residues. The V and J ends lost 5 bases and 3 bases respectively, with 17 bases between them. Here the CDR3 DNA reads TGTGCCAGCAGCGAGGGGCATGGTAGCGGCTACGAGCAGTACTTC. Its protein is CASSEGHGSGYEQYF. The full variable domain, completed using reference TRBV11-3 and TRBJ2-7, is EAGVVQSPRYKIIEKKQPVAFWCNPISGHNTLYWYLQNLGQGPELLIRYENEEAVDDSQLPKDRFSAERLKGVDSTLKIQPAELGDSAVYLCASSEGHGSGYEQYFGPGTRLTVT.

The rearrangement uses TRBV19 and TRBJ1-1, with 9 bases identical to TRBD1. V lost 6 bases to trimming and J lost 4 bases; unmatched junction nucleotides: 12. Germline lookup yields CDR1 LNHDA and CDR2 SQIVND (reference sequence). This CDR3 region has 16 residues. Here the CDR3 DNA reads TGTGCCAGTAGCTCAGACAGGGGGAGAGGGGCCACTGAAGCTTTCTTT. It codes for CASSSDRGRGATEAFF.

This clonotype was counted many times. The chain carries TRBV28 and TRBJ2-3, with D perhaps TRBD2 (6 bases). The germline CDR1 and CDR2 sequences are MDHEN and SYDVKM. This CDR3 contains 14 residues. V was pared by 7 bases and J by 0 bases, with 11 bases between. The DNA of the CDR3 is TGTGCCAGCACTTGGGAGGCAAGCACAGATACGCAGTATTTT. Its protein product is CASTWEASTDTQYF.

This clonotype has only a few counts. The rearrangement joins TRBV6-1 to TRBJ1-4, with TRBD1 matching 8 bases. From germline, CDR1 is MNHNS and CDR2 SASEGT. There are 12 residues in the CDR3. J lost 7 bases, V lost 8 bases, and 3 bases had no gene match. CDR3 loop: CASRQGSEKLFF. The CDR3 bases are TGTGCCAGCCGACAGGGGAGTGAAAAACTGTTTTTT.

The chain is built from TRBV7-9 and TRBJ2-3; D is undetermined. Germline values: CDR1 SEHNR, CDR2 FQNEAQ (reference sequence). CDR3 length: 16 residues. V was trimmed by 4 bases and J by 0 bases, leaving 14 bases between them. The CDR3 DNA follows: TGTGCCAGCAGCTCCCGTGCCCAGACTAGCACAGATACGCAGTATTTT. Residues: CASSSRAQTSTDTQYF. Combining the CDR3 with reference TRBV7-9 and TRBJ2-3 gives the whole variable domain DTGVSQNPRHKITKRGQNVTFRCDPISEHNRLYWYRQTLGQGPEFLTYFQNEAQLEKSRLLSDRFSAERPKGSFSTLEIQRTEQGDSAMYLCASSSRAQTSTDTQYFGPGTRLTVL.

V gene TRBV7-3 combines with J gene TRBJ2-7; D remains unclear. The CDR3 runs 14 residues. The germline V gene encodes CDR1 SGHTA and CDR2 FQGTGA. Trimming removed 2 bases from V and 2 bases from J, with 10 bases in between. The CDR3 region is CASSLLTTAYEQYF. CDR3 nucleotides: TGTGCCAGCAGCTTACTTACTACAGCCTACGAGCAGTACTTC.

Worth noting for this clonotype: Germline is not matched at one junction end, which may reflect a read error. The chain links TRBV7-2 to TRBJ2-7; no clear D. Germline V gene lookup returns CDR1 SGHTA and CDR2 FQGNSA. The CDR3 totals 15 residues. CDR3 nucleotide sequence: TGTGCCGCTGGCCGCAGGTCGCGCTCCTCCTACGAGCGGTACTTC. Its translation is CAAGRRSRSSYERYF.

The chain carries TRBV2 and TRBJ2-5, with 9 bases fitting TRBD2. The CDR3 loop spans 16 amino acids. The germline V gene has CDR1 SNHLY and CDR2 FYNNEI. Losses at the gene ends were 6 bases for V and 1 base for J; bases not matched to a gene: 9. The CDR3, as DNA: TGTGCCAGCAGGGCTAGACTAGCGGCATTCCAAGAGACCCAGTACTTC. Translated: CASRARLAAFQETQYF.

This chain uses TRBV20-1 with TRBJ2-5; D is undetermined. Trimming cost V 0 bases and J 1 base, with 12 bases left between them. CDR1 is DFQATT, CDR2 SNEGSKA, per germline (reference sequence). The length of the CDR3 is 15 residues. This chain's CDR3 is CSARDHGSSQETQYF. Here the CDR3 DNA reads TGCAGTGCTAGAGATCACGGCTCCTCCCAAGAGACCCAGTACTTC.

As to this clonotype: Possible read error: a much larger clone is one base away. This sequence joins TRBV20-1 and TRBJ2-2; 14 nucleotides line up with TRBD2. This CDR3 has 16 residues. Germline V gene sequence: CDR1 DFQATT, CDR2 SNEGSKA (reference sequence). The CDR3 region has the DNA TGCAGTACTAGTTCCGGGACTAGCGGGAGTCCCGGGGAGCTGTTTTTT. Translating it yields CSTSSGTSGSPGELFF.

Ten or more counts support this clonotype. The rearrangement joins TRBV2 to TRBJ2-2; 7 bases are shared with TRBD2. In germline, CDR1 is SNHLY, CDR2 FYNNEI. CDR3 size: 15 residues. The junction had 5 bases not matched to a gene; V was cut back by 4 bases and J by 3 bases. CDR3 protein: CASSGAGWDTGELFF. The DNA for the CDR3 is TGTGCCAGCAGTGGAGCGGGATGGGACACCGGGGAGCTGTTTTTT. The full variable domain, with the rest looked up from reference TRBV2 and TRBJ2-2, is EPEVTQTPSHQVTQMGQEVILRCVPISNHLYFYWYRQILGQKVEFLVSFYNNEISEKSEIFDDQFSVERPDGSNFTLKIRSTKLEDSAMYFCASSGAGWDTGELFFGEGSRLTVL.

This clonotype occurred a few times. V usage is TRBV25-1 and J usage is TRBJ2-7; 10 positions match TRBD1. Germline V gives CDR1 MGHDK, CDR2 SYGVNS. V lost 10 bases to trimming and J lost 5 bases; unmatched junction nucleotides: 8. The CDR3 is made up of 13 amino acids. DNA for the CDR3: TGTGCCACCAGACAGGGGGCGGGAAACGAGCAGTACTTC. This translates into CATRQGAGNEQYF.

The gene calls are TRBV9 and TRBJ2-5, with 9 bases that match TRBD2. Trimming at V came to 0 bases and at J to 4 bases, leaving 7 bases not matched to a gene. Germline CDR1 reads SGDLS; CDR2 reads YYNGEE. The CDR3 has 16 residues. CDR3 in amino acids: CASSVDSGSFPETQYF. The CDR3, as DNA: TGTGCCAGCAGCGTAGATAGCGGGAGCTTCCCAGAGACCCAGTACTTC.

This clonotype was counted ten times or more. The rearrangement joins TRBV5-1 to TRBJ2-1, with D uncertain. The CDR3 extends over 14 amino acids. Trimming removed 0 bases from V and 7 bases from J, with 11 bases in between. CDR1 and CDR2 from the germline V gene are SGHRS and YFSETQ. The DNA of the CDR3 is TGCGCCAGCAGCTTGGCGTTAGGCTCGAATGAGCAGTTCTTC. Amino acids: CASSLALGSNEQFF.

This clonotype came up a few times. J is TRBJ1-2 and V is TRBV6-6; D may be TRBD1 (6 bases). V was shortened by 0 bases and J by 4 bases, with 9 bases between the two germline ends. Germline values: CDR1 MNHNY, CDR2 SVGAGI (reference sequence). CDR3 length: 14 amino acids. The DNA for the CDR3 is TGTGCCAGCAGTTACTCAGGCAGGGGCTATGGCTACACCTTC. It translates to CASSYSGRGYGYTF.

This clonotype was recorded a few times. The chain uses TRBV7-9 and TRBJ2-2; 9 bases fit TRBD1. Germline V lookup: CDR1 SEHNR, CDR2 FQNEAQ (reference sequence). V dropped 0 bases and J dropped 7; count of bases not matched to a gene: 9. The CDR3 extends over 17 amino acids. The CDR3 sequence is CASSLASGQGNGGELFF. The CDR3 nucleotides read TGTGCCAGCAGCTTAGCGTCGGGACAGGGAAACGGCGGGGAGCTGTTTTTT.

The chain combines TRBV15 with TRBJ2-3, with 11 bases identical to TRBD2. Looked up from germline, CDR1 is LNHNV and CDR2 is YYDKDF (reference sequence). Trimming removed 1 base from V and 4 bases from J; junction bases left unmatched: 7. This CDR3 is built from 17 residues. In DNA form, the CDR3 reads TGTGCCACCAGCAGAGGACTAGCGGGGAGAGAATCAGATACGCAGTATTTT. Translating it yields CATSRGLAGRESDTQYF.